This is a list of T cell receptor beta chains from one sample in a study of siplizumab effects on memory and regulatory T cells. Only in-frame clones appear in the TCRdb table, and some are missing; sequencing was by immunoSEQ multiplex PCR. Counted here are tens of thousands of clones, 94% occurring once; the ten biggest clones make up roughly 0.3%. The sequencing sample was made of non-Treg CD4+ T cells sorted from blood. The source of these receptors is a human donor in good health. Both conserved end residues are part of each CDR3. Where a row states a size, it is once, few, many or the class of an expanded clone; other rows omit it.

V: TRBV7-7; size: NA; CDR3: CASSLAGGYEQYF
V: TRBV7-9; size: NA; CDR3: CASSRGDREGYGYTF
V: TRBV11-2; size: NA; CDR3: CASSLSGVGLAGANEQFF
V: TRBV6-6; size: NA; CDR3: CASSNRQGPNGQPQHF
V: TRBV9; size: NA; CDR3: CASSVGAGSGNTIYF
V: TRBV7-2; size: NA; CDR3: CASSFTVNTEAFF
V: TRBV9; size: NA; CDR3: CASTAGNSRLETQYF
V: TRBV5-8; size: once; CDR3: CASSANRVDNSPLHF
V: TRBV6-1; size: NA; CDR3: CASSDQGQGLQTQYF
V: TRBV7-2; size: NA; CDR3: CASSLSTSGSHEQFF
V: TRBV9; size: NA; CDR3: CASSVGQGWNIQYF
V: TRBV5-4; size: NA; CDR3: CASSSRVGYNEQFF
V: TRBV19; size: NA; CDR3: CASQDRTQIYGYTF
V: TRBV10-3; size: NA; CDR3: CAISEADSGNTIYF
V: TRBV12-5; size: NA; CDR3: CASGEYRTSRQYF
V: TRBV11-2; size: NA; CDR3: CASSKNEASGYTF
V: TRBV15; size: NA; CDR3: CATSRDLSGGEAFF
V: TRBV9; size: NA; CDR3: CASSVFSLSGGNEQFF
V: TRBV18; size: few; CDR3: CASSPEGGYGYTF
V: TRBV6-5; size: once; CDR3: CASSYSRTNYGYTF
V: TRBV7-9; size: NA; CDR3: CASSLPTSGPGRTNEKLFF
V: TRBV4-3; size: NA; CDR3: CASSRTPVRGQGASGANVLTF
V: TRBV27; size: NA; CDR3: CASSFSAGGQDTQYF
V: TRBV10-3; size: NA; CDR3: CAISPGGGFTYEQYF
V: TRBV7-9; size: NA; CDR3: CASSLGPGGSTGELFF
V: TRBV5-4; size: once; CDR3: CASSLDPSVANYGYTF
V: TRBV10-3; size: NA; CDR3: CAISKDRRDQPQHF
V: TRBV6-1; size: NA; CDR3: CASSEARYEQYF
V: TRBV19; size: NA; CDR3: CASSGQGNPSGMEQYF
V: TRBV18; size: NA; CDR3: CASSPPGTGEKLFF
V: TRBV9; size: NA; CDR3: CASSPPLYDNANNEQFF
V: TRBV19; size: NA; CDR3: CASSISRHSYQPQHF
V: TRBV6-1; size: NA; CDR3: CASSGFWEGETQYF
V: TRBV5-6; size: NA; CDR3: CASSFGSPGGNTEAFF
V: TRBV11-2; size: NA; CDR3: CASRPQGSGGELFF
V: TRBV5-1; size: NA; CDR3: CASSLVTGGEQETQYF
V: TRBV19; size: once; CDR3: CASSPTSRQGRYGYTF
V: TRBV30; size: NA; CDR3: CAWSGGGETQYF
V: TRBV12-5; size: few; CDR3: CASGLVRGAGRDTEAFF
V: TRBV30; size: NA; CDR3: CAWSVWRGTGQITDTQYF
V: TRBV29-1; size: NA; CDR3: CSVPGSSQETQYF
V: TRBV4-2; size: NA; CDR3: CASSQDRLGNIQYF
V: TRBV19; size: NA; CDR3: CASRDLRSMNEQFF
V: TRBV6-5; size: NA; CDR3: CASSYSGGGGPFEQYF
V: TRBV7-9; size: NA; CDR3: CASSLDLLTYNEQFF
V: TRBV5-8; size: NA; CDR3: CASSYRGFSGNTIYF
V: TRBV7-8; size: once; CDR3: CASSSRGGYGYTF
V: TRBV15; size: NA; CDR3: CATSREPSGSTDTQYF
V: TRBV7-2; size: NA; CDR3: CASSSWTSGTYEQYF
V: TRBV7-6; size: NA; CDR3: CASSLIDSIYNEQFF
V: TRBV30; size: NA; CDR3: CACLGRAGGYTF
V: TRBV5-4; size: once; CDR3: CASRSASSTDTQYF
V: TRBV6-5; size: NA; CDR3: CASSPAGVSEQFF
V: TRBV19; size: NA; CDR3: CASSIAGFHEQYF
V: TRBV5-4; size: NA; CDR3: CASSLGLAGAGKEEQFF